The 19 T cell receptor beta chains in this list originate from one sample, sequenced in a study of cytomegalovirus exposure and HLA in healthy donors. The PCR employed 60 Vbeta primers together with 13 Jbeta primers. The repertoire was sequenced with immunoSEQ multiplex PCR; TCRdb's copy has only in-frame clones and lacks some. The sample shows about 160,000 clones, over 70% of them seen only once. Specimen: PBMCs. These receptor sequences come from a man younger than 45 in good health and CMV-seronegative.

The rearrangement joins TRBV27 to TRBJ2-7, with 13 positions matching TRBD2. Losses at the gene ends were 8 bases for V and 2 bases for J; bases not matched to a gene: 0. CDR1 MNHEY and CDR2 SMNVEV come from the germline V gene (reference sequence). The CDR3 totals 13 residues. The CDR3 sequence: CASGLAGAYEQYF. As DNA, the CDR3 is TGTGCCAGCGGACTAGCGGGAGCCTACGAGCAGTACTTC.

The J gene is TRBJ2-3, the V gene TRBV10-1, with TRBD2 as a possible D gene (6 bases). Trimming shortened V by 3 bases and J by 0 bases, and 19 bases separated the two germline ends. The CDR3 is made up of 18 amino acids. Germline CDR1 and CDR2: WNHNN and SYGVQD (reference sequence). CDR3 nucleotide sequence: TGCGCCAGCAGTGATCCAAGAGGGGCTGGGAGGAGCACAGATACGCAGTATTTT. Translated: CASSDPRGAGRSTDTQYF.

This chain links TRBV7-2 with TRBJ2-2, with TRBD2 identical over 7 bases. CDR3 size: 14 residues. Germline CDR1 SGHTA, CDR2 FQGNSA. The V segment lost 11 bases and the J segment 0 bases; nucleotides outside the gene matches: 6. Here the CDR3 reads CAETSDANTGELFF. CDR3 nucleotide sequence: TGTGCCGAAACTAGCGACGCGAACACCGGGGAGCTGTTTTTT.

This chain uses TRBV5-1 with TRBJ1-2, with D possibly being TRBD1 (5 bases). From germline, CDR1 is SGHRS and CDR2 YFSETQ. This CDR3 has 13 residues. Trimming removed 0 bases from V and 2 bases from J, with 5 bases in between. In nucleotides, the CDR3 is TGCGCCAGCAGCTTGGAGGGGAACTATGGCTACACCTTC. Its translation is CASSLEGNYGYTF.

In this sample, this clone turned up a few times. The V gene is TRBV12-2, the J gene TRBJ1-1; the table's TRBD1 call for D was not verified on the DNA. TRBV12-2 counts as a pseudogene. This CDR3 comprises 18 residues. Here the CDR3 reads CASRLANKAPTGPLAAFF. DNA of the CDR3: TGTGCAAGTCGCTTAGCGAATAAAGCCCCGACAGGGCCTTTGGCGGCTTTCTTT.

The CDR3: CASSPLALRPGVTQYF. The CDR3 DNA reads as TGTGCCAGCTCACCATTAGCCCTCCGACCCGGGGTTACGCAGTATTTT. V gene TRBV18 combines with J gene TRBJ2-3, with a tentative D call TRBD2 (5 bases). Germline CDR1 KGHSH, CDR2 LQKENI. V was clipped by 2 bases and J by 8 bases, with 20 bases between them. The CDR3 loop spans 16 amino acids.

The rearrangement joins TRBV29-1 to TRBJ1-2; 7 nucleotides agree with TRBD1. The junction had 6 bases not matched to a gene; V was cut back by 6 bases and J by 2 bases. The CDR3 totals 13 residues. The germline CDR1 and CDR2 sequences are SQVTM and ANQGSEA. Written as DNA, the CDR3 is TGCAGCGTCTTTGGACAGGAGAACTATGGCTACACCTTC. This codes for CSVFGQENYGYTF.

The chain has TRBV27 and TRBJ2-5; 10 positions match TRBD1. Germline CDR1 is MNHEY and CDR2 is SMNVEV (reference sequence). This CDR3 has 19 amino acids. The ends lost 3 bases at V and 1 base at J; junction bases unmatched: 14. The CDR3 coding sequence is TGTGCCAGCAGTTTTCGGACAGGGGGGGGCTCCACCCCCCAAGAGACCCAGTACTTC. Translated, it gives CASSFRTGGGSTPQETQYF.

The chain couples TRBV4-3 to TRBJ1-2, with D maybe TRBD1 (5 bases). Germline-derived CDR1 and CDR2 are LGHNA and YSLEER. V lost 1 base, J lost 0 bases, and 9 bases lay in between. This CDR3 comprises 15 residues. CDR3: CASSQGRAANYGYTF. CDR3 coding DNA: TGCGCCAGCAGCCAAGGCAGGGCTGCTAACTATGGCTACACCTTC.

CDR3 nucleotide sequence: TGTGCCAGCAGTGGAGACAGGGGGTCTCGCGGGTCCCAGTACTTC. Protein: CASSGDRGSRGSQYF. The J gene is TRBJ2-5, the V gene TRBV6-1, with 9 nucleotides matching TRBD1. Germline V gene data show CDR1 as MNHNS and CDR2 as SASEGT. The CDR3 spans 15 residues. J gave up 9 bases and V 4 bases, and 12 bases lay outside the gene matches.

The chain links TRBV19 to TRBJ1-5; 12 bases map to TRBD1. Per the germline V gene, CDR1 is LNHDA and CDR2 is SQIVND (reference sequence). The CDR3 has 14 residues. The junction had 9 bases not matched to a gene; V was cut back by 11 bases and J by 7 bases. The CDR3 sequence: CASAGTGGRQPQHF. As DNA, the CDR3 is TGTGCCTCCGCCGGGACAGGGGGCCGACAGCCCCAGCATTTT.

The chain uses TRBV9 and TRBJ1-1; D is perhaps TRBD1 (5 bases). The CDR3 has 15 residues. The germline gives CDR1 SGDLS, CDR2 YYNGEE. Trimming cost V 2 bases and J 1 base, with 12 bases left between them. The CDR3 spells CASSVPPTGNTEAFF. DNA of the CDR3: TGTGCCAGCAGCGTCCCCCCCACAGGGAACACTGAAGCTTTCTTT. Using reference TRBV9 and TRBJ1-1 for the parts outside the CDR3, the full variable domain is DSGVTQTPKHLITATGQRVTLRCSPRSGDLSVYWYQQSLDQGLQFLIQYYNGEERAKGNILERFSAQQFPDLHSELNLSSLELGDSALYFCASSVPPTGNTEAFFGQGTRLTVV.

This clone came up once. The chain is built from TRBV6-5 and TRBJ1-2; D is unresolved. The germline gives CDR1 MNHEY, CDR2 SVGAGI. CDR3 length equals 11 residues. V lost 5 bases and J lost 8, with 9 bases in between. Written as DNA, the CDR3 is TGTGCCAGCAGTCGCGCGGGGGGCTACACCTTC. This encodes CASSRAGGYTF.

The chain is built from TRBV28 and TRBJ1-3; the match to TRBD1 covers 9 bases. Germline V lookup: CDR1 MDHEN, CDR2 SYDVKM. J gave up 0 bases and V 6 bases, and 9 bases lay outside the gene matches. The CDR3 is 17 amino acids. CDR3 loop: CASREAGQGRSGNTIYF. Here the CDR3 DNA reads TGTGCCAGCAGGGAGGCGGGACAGGGCCGCTCTGGAAACACCATATATTTT.

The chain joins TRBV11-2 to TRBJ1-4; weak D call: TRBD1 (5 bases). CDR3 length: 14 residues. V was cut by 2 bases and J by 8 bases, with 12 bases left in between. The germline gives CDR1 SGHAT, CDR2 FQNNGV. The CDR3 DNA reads TGTGCCAGCAGCTTATCAGGGCAACGGGAAAAACTGTTTTTT. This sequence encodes CASSLSGQREKLFF.

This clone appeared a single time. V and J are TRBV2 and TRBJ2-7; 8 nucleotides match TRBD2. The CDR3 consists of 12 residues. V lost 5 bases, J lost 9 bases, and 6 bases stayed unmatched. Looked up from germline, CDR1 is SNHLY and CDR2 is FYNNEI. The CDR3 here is CASSRIREGQYF. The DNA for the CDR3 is TGTGCCAGCAGTCGAATCCGGGAGGGGCAGTACTTC.

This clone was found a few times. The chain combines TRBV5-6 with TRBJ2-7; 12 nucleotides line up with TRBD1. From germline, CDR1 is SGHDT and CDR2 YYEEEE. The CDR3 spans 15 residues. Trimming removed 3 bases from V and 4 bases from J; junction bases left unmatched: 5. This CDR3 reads CASSSPGQGAYEQYF. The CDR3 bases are TGTGCCAGCAGCTCTCCGGGACAGGGGGCTTACGAGCAGTACTTC.

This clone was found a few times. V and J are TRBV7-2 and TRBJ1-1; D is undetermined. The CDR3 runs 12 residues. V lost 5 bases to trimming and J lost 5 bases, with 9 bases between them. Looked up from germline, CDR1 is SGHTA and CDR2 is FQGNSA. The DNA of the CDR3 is TGTGCCAGCAGCGAGGGAAGGACTGAAGCTTTCTTT. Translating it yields CASSEGRTEAFF.

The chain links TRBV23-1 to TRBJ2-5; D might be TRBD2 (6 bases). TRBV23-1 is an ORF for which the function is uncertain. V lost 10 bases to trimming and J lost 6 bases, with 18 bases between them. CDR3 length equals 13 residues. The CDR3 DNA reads TGCGCCACCCCGGGAGCTGGGAAAAAGACCCAGTACTTC. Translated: CATPGAGKKTQYF.